The 8 T cell receptor beta chains below all came from one sample that was sequenced in a study of CD8+CD57+ T cells in acquired aplastic anemia. Genomic DNA served as template for TCR beta VDJ and CDR3 profiling. One entry per CDR3 protein results from TCRdb running MiXCR on the reads. In the table there are some 200,000 distinct CDR3 sequences, 30% to 35% of which are singletons. Sequencing used sorted CD4+, CD8+, or CD8+CD57+ T cells (not recorded which) from PBMCs. The receptors stem from a human donor in good health, serving as a control.

This clonotype showed up many times. The chain links TRBV5-1 to TRBJ2-7; D might be TRBD1 (5 bases). The V end lost 0 bases, the J end lost 5 bases, and 12 bases lay between the germline ends. The CDR3 loop spans 14 amino acids. Per germline, CDR1 SGHRS and CDR2 YFSETQ. The CDR3 sequence is CASSLEGPPNEQYF. The CDR3 DNA reads as TGCGCCAGCAGCTTGGAGGGGCCCCCCAACGAGCAGTACTTC.

Turning to this clonotype: Relative to the germline gene, one junction end is altered; a read error may explain this. The chain carries TRBV10-2 and TRBJ2-7, with TRBD2 matching 9 bases. CDR1 is WSHSY and CDR2 is SAAADI in the germline V gene. This CDR3 has 16 residues. CDR3 residues: CASSQAGGSGGYEQYF. The CDR3 DNA follows: TGTGCCAGCAGCCAAGCCGGGGGTAGCGGGGGCTACGAGCAGTACTTC.

This clonotype was observed many times. The rearrangement uses TRBV20-1 and TRBJ1-5; tentative D call: TRBD1 (5 bases). V was clipped by 3 bases and J by 7 bases, with 10 bases between them. CDR1 is DFQATT and CDR2 is SNEGSKA in the germline V gene (reference sequence). CDR3 length equals 12 residues. The CDR3 here is CSASERDQPQHF. CDR3 nucleotide sequence: TGCAGTGCTAGCGAGAGGGACCAGCCCCAGCATTTT.

This clonotype was observed at least ten times. The rearrangement links TRBV5-1 to TRBJ1-6, with TRBD1 identical over 8 bases. This CDR3 is built from 14 residues. Trimming at V came to 3 bases and at J to 10 bases, leaving 6 bases not matched to a gene. The germline V gene has CDR1 SGHRS and CDR2 YFSETQ. CDR3: CASSSGQDFSPLHF. The CDR3 DNA reads as TGCGCCAGCAGCTCGGGACAGGACTTCTCACCCCTCCACTTT.

DNA for the CDR3: TGTGCCAGCGGGGACTTAAATGAGCAGTTCTTC. This translates into CASGDLNEQFF. V and J are TRBV25-1 and TRBJ2-1; a possible D gene is TRBD2 (6 bases). CDR1 and CDR2 from the germline V gene are MGHDK and SYGVNS. The CDR3 is made up of 11 amino acids. V lost 8 bases to trimming and J lost 7 bases, with 9 bases between them.

The rearrangement links TRBV19 to TRBJ2-1; 8 bases match TRBD2. The germline V gene has CDR1 LNHDA and CDR2 SQIVND (reference sequence). CDR3 length equals 16 residues. With V trimmed by 5 bases and J by 3 bases, 9 bases remained unmatched. The CDR3 loop reads CASSVRSGSFYNEQFF. The CDR3 DNA follows: TGTGCCAGTAGTGTGAGGAGCGGGAGTTTCTACAATGAGCAGTTCTTC. Together with reference TRBV19 and TRBJ2-1, the CDR3 gives the full variable domain: DGGITQSPKYLFRKEGQNVTLSCEQNLNHDAMYWYRQDPGQGLRLIYYSQIVNDFQKGDIAEGYSVSREKKESFPLTVTSAQKNPTAFYLCASSVRSGSFYNEQFFGPGTRLTVL.

V gene TRBV11-2 combines with J gene TRBJ2-5, with 14 nucleotides matching TRBD2. With 4 bases clipped from V and 5 bases from J, the junction kept 9 bases outside the gene matches. Per the germline V gene, CDR1 is SGHAT and CDR2 is FQNNGV. This CDR3 comprises 17 residues. The CDR3 reads CASSSIRLAGGVETQYF. In nucleotides, the CDR3 is TGTGCCAGCAGCTCGATTAGACTAGCGGGGGGGGTTGAGACCCAGTACTTC.

This CDR3 reads CATSRGRRGEQYF. DNA of the CDR3: TGTGCCACCAGCAGAGGCAGGCGGGGCGAGCAGTACTTC. V usage is TRBV15 and J usage is TRBJ2-7; a possible D gene is TRBD2 (6 bases). Trimming left V 1 base short and J 6 bases short, with 10 bases between. CDR3 size: 13 residues. Germline V gene sequence: CDR1 LNHNV, CDR2 YYDKDF (reference sequence).